The present T cell receptor (beta chain) was sequenced within a study of Ad26.COV2.S vaccination and SARS-CoV-2 variants. This CDR3 is built from 13 residues. V lost 0 bases to trimming and J lost 6 bases, with 8 bases between them. Germline V gene lookup returns CDR1 ENHRY and CDR2 SYGVKD. Regarding treatment: roughly 18 received Ad26.COV2.S at low or high dose, single or two shots; about 5 received placebo; per-sample allocation not given. Each sample was drawn 63 days after the first injection (of vaccine or placebo). Only in-frame clones appear in the TCRdb table, and some are missing; sequencing was by immunoSEQ multiplex PCR. The sample includes approximately 280,000 clones, about 90% of them seen just once.

The sample in question was peripheral blood, obtained in a trial of Ad26.COV2.S vaccine versus placebo. The clonotype originates from a person aged 18 to 59 who received the Ad26.COV2.S COVID-19 vaccine or a placebo. The genes are TRBV10-3 and TRBJ1-2; a weak D match, TRBD1 (6 bases). The CDR3 DNA sequence: TGTGCCATCAGTGAGTCGGCAGGGGATGGCTACACCTTC. Protein product: CAISESAGDGYTF.